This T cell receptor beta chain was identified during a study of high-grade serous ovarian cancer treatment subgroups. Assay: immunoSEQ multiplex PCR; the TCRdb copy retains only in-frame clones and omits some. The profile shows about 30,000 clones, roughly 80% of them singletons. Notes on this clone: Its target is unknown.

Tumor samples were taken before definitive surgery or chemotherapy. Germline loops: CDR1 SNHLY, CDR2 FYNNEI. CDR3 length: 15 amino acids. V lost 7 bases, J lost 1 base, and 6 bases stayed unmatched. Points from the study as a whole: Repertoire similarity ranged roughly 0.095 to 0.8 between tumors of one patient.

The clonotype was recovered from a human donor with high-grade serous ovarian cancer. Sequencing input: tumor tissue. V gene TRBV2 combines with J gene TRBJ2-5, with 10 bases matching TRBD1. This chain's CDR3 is CASKPGTGAQETQYF. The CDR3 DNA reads TGTGCCAGCAAACCCGGGACAGGGGCCCAAGAGACCCAGTACTTC. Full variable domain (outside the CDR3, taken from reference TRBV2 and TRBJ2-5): EPEVTQTPSHQVTQMGQEVILRCVPISNHLYFYWYRQILGQKVEFLVSFYNNEISEKSEIFDDQFSVERPDGSNFTLKIRSTKLEDSAMYFCASKPGTGAQETQYFGPGTRLLVL.